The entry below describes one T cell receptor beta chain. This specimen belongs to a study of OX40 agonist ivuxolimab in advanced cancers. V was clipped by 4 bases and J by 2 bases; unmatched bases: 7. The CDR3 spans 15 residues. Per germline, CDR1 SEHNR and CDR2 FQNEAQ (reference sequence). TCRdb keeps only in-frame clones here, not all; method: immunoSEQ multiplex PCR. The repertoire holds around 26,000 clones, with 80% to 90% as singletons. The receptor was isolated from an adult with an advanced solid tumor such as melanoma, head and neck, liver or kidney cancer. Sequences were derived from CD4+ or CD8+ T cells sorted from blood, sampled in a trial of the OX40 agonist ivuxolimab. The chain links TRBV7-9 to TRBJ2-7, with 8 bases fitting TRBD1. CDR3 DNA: TGTGCCAGCAGCTCCCCCTCGACAGGGGCCTACGAGCAGTACTTC. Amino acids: CASSSPSTGAYEQYF.